These T cell receptor beta chains were read from a single sample in a study of naive and memory T cell subsets. TCRdb recomputed calls from the UMI-ligation and nested PCR reads with MiXCR, one row per CDR3 protein. The sample has fewer than 150,000 distinct CDR3 sequences; 15% to 25% are singletons. Material: naive CD8+ T cells from blood. Receptors originate from a human donor in good health. The CDR3 runs from the conserved cysteine through the conserved F or W. The D gene is left open where the match is weak. Size values are once, few and many counts, or a class for expanded clones, and some rows have none.

DNA,CDR3,size,length,J,V,D
TGTGCCAGCCACCCTGGGGCCCTGATCTGGGAGACCCAGTACTTC,CASHPGALIWETQYF,many,15,TRBJ2-5,TRBV28,NA
TGCGCCAGCAGCCAAATAAGCGGGGTATACAATGAGCAGTTCTTC,CASSQISGVYNEQFF,many,15,TRBJ2-1,TRBV4-3,TRBD2
TGCGCCAGCAGCCCTGAGTTAGGAGGGAGGGCCAATGAGCAGTTCTTC,CASSPELGGRANEQFF,NA,16,TRBJ2-1,TRBV5-1,TRBD2
TGTGCCAGCAGTTTGGCAGGGACCTACGAGCAGTACTTC,CASSLAGTYEQYF,many,13,TRBJ2-7,TRBV12-3/TRBV12-4,NA
TGCGCCAGCAGCCAAGAGTCTGTGACAGGACCGCTTAACGAGCAGTACTTC,CASSQESVTGPLNEQYF,few,17,TRBJ2-7,TRBV4-1,NA
TGTGCCAGCAGCGCTACCCGGCTAGCGGATATCACAGATACGCAGTATTTT,CASSATRLADITDTQYF,few,17,TRBJ2-3,TRBV7-8,TRBD2
TGTGCCAGCAGTTACTCGTGGGACAGTTCGATGAACACTGAAGCTTTCTTT,CASSYSWDSSMNTEAFF,few,17,TRBJ1-1,TRBV6-5,TRBD1
TGTGCCAGCAGCTCCGGACAGCCGAACACTGAAGCTTTCTTT,CASSSGQPNTEAFF,few,14,TRBJ1-1,TRBV7-9,NA
TGTGCCAGCAGCTTAGTCTCAGGATCCGGGGAGCTGTTTTTT,CASSLVSGSGELFF,NA,14,TRBJ2-2,TRBV7-9,NA
TGTGCCAGCAGCCTGACTAGCGGCACAGATACGCAGTATTTT,CASSLTSGTDTQYF,few,14,TRBJ2-3,TRBV5-5,TRBD2
TGTGCCAGCAGTCCAGATATTCGGGGGAATTCACCCCTCCACTTT,CASSPDIRGNSPLHF,NA,15,TRBJ1-6,TRBV28,NA
TGTGCCAGCAGTTTACTGGCCGGGGAGTTACAGTCTGGGGCCAACGTCCTGACTTTC,CASSLLAGELQSGANVLTF,few,19,TRBJ2-6,TRBV27,NA
TGTGCCAGCAGCGGGCGGGGGACAGGGCAGATCTGGGAGCAGTTCTTC,CASSGRGTGQIWEQFF,once,16,TRBJ2-1,TRBV5-6,TRBD1
TGTGCCAGCAGAGACTCCTATAATTCACCCCTCCACTTT,CASRDSYNSPLHF,few,13,TRBJ1-6,TRBV2,NA
TGTGCCAGCAGCTTGGCGATGACAGGGGTTGGCGAGCAGTACTTC,CASSLAMTGVGEQYF,NA,15,TRBJ2-7,TRBV5-4,TRBD1
TGCAGTGCTAGAGTCCTAGAGTCTGGAAACACCATATATTTT,CSARVLESGNTIYF,NA,14,TRBJ1-3,TRBV20-1,NA
TGTGCCAGCAGTAAGGGACAGGGTAGGGCCGAGCAGTACTTC,CASSKGQGRAEQYF,NA,14,TRBJ2-7,TRBV27,TRBD1
TGTGCCAGCAGCACACAGTGGGGGAGTGAGCAGTTCTTC,CASSTQWGSEQFF,NA,13,TRBJ2-1,TRBV6-5,NA
TGCGCCAGCAGCCAATCATTCGGGTACACTGAAGCTTTCTTT,CASSQSFGYTEAFF,few,14,TRBJ1-1,TRBV4-3,NA
TGTGCCATCAAAGGACAGGGAATGCCCCTCCACTTT,CAIKGQGMPLHF,NA,12,TRBJ1-6,TRBV10-3,TRBD1
TGTGCCAGCAGCTTAGAAGCGCCCGAGCAGTTCTTC,CASSLEAPEQFF,once,12,TRBJ2-1,TRBV7-9,NA
TGTGCCAGCGGCCCGGGGAGGGAGGGCACAGATACGCAGTATTTT,CASGPGREGTDTQYF,many,15,TRBJ2-3,TRBV28,TRBD2
TGTGCCAGCAGCCCCTTAGCGGGGGCGGAGCAGTTCTTC,CASSPLAGAEQFF,NA,13,TRBJ2-1,TRBV7-2,TRBD2
TGTGCCAGCAGTGAGGGGTTGAGGGGGCGGTACACTGAAGCTTTCTTT,CASSEGLRGRYTEAFF,few,16,TRBJ1-1,TRBV27,TRBD1
TGCAGTGCTAGAGAACTCGCAGGGTTTCAGCCCCAGCATTTT,CSARELAGFQPQHF,NA,14,TRBJ1-5,TRBV20-1,NA
TGCAGCGTTGAAGATCAGGGGTCCCTATTCTACAATGAGCAGTTCTTC,CSVEDQGSLFYNEQFF,NA,16,TRBJ2-1,TRBV29-1,NA
TGTGCCAGCAGTTTATTGAATAGCGGGAGCGTAGATACGCAGTATTTT,CASSLLNSGSVDTQYF,NA,16,TRBJ2-3,TRBV27,TRBD2
TGTGCCAGCAGTTCACAGGGACTAGAGGAGTCCTACGAGCAGTACTTC,CASSSQGLEESYEQYF,few,16,TRBJ2-7,TRBV6-5,TRBD2
TGCAGTGCTAGAGATTCAGCGGGACAACTATGGGATGAGCAGTTCTTC,CSARDSAGQLWDEQFF,few,16,TRBJ2-1,TRBV20-1,NA
TGTGCCAGCAGTTACGAACCAGGGACAGATACGCAGTATTTT,CASSYEPGTDTQYF,few,14,TRBJ2-3,TRBV6-5,NA
TGTGCCAGCAGTCTCACAGGGAACGTTGGAAACACCATATATTTT,CASSLTGNVGNTIYF,NA,15,TRBJ1-3,TRBV27,NA
TGTGCCAGCAGCTTCCGGAGGGACAGGGAGGGTGAGACCCAGTACTTC,CASSFRRDREGETQYF,NA,16,TRBJ2-5,TRBV7-8,TRBD1
TGCGCCAGCAGCCAGGGACTTAACTATGGCTACACCTTC,CASSQGLNYGYTF,few,13,TRBJ1-2,TRBV4-3,NA
TGTGCCACCTCACAGGGGCCTGATGGAAACACCATATATTTT,CATSQGPDGNTIYF,once,14,TRBJ1-3,TRBV13,TRBD1
TGTGCCAGCAGTGAAGCCGCGGACAGGGATTATGGCTACACCTTC,CASSEAADRDYGYTF,NA,15,TRBJ1-2,TRBV2,TRBD1
TGCAGTGCTAGTCCTCCCCCGAACACTGAAGCTTTCTTT,CSASPPPNTEAFF,few,13,TRBJ1-1,TRBV20-1,NA
TGTGCCAGCAGCCCCCTGGCCGGGACTCTCACCGGGGAGCTGTTTTTT,CASSPLAGTLTGELFF,NA,16,TRBJ2-2,TRBV5-4,NA
TGCAGCGTACAGGGCCCGAGCTCCTACGAGCAGTACTTC,CSVQGPSSYEQYF,few,13,TRBJ2-7,TRBV29-1,NA
TGTGCCACCAGTGATCTCTCCGGGGAGCTGTTTTTT,CATSDLSGELFF,NA,12,TRBJ2-2,TRBV24-1,NA
TGTGCCAGTAGTCCCCATGACACCAATCAGCCCCAGCATTTT,CASSPHDTNQPQHF,few,14,TRBJ1-5,TRBV19,NA
TGTGTCAGCAGTTTAGTAATGAATCAGCCCCAGCATTTT,CVSSLVMNQPQHF,NA,13,TRBJ1-5,TRBV12-3/TRBV12-4,NA
TGCAGCATCACGGGGGGCAACGAAAAAAATGGCTACACCTTC,CSITGGNEKNGYTF,NA,14,TRBJ1-2,TRBV29-1,NA
TGTGCCAGCAGTCAGATTCAAGGGGGTTATGGCTACACCTTC,CASSQIQGGYGYTF,NA,14,TRBJ1-2,TRBV27,NA
TGCAGTGCTAGTCTACTAGTTAATGAGCAGTTCTTC,CSASLLVNEQFF,NA,12,TRBJ2-1,TRBV20-1,NA
TGTGCCAGCAGCTTAGTGGACCTCAATGAGCAGTTCTTC,CASSLVDLNEQFF,few,13,TRBJ2-1,TRBV11-2,NA
TGCGCCAGCAATCCAGGGGGCGCGAGCTATGGCTACACCTTC,CASNPGGASYGYTF,few,14,TRBJ1-2,TRBV4-1,TRBD1
TGTGCCAGCAGCGCCGACAGGAGCTCCTACGAGCAGTACTTC,CASSADRSSYEQYF,few,14,TRBJ2-7,TRBV7-9,NA
TGTGCCAGTAGCTTTGGAGGGGCGAACGGGGAGCTGTTTTTT,CASSFGGANGELFF,few,14,TRBJ2-2,TRBV19,NA
TGTGCCAGCAGCCTAGAGGTGGTGGAGACCCAGTACTTC,CASSLEVVETQYF,few,13,TRBJ2-5,TRBV28,NA
TGTGCCAGCATGGGTTTTTCGTACCAAGAGACCCAGTACTTC,CASMGFSYQETQYF,many,14,TRBJ2-5,TRBV28,NA
TGTGCCAGCAGTTACGACGGACAGGGTTACAATGAGCAGTTCTTC,CASSYDGQGYNEQFF,NA,15,TRBJ2-1,TRBV6-5,TRBD1
TGTGCCAGCAGTTACTCGACGGCTAGCCCTGGCGGGGGAAACATTCAGTACTTC,CASSYSTASPGGGNIQYF,NA,18,TRBJ2-4,TRBV6-5,TRBD2